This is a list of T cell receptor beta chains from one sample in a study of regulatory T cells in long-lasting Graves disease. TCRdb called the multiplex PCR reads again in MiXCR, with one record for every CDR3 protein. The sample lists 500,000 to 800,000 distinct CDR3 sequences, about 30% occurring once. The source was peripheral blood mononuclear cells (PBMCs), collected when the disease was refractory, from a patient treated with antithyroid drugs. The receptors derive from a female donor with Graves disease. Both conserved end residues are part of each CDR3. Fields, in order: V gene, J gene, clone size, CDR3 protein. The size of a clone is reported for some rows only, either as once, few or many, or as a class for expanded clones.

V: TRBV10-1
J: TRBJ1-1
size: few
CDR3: CASAPRDNTEAFF

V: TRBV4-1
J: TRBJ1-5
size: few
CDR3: CASSQEGFNQPQHF

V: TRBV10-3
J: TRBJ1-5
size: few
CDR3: CATGPRTANQPQHF

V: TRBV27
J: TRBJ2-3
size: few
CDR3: CASKIKEGTDTQYF

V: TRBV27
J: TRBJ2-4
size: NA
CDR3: CASSPTGSGGENIQYF

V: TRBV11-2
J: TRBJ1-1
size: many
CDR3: CASSLGQGWTEAFF

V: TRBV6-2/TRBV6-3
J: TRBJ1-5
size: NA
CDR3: CASGEGTFSNQPQHF

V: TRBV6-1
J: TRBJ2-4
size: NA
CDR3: CASSAHQGAKNIQYF

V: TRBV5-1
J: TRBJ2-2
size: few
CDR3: CASSLGLALKVSGELFF

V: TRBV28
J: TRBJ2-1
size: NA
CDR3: CASSPRLAGPYNEQFF

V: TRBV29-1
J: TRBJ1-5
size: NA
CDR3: CSVLDRGDQPQHF

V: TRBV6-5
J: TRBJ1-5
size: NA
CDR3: CASSYSGTGGQPQHF

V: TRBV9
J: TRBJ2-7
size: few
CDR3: CASSVATSGYEQYF

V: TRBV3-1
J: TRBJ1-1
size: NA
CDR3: CASSPARGTEAFF

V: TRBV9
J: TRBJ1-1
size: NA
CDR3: CASNDQGKFNTEAFF

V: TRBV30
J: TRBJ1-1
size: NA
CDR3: CASQGGTEAFF